Listed here are 20 T cell receptor beta chains from one sample, sequenced in a study of cytomegalovirus exposure and HLA in healthy donors (dated by TCRdb to 2015 to 2018). The library was obtained by the immunoSEQ multiplex PCR assay. A mixture of 60 forward primers for TCR Vbeta segments and 13 reverse primers for TCR Jbeta segments was used in the multiplex PCR. TCRdb mirrors the immuneACCESS table, restricted to in-frame sequences. Some clones are absent from its copies; in checked studies, under half trace to an unresolved V gene, and the reason for the others is unknown. This sample gives around 120,000 clones in total; around three quarters of them show up just once. The ten largest make up around 5.2% of the sample. Sequenced material: PBMCs. The receptor source for this set is a man between 50 and 59 years old in good health and CMV-seropositive.

This chain connects TRBV7-9 to TRBJ1-1; D gene ambiguous. The V end was cut by 1 base, the J end by 0 bases, with 6 bases between. CDR1 SEHNR and CDR2 FQNEAQ come from the germline V gene (reference sequence). CDR3 size: 14 residues. The CDR3 reads CASSLGHVNTEAFF. The DNA of the CDR3 is TGTGCCAGCAGCTTAGGGCATGTGAACACTGAAGCTTTCTTT.

The gene calls are TRBV10-1 and TRBJ2-5, with 10 nucleotides matching TRBD1. The end of the DNA fits TRBJ2-7 better, so the J call may be wrong. CDR1 is WNHNN and CDR2 is SYGVQD in the germline V gene (reference sequence). This CDR3 is built from 14 residues. The CDR3 protein is CASSVGQGPYEQYF. CDR3 sequence (DNA): TGCGCCAGCAGTGTGGGACAGGGGCCCTACGAGCAGTACTTC.

V is TRBV7-9 and J is TRBJ2-3; D might be TRBD2 (6 bases). The CDR3 is made up of 17 amino acids. Trimming took off 5 bases at V and 3 bases at J, with 21 bases between the two ends. CDR1 is SEHNR, CDR2 FQNEAQ, per germline (reference sequence). The CDR3 spells CASSASLATHGTDTQYF. The CDR3 DNA is TGTGCCAGCAGCGCCAGCCTAGCGACCCATGGGACAGATACGCAGTATTTT.

V is TRBV5-1 and J is TRBJ2-1, with 7 bases lining up with TRBD1. CDR1 and CDR2 from the germline V gene are SGHRS and YFSETQ. The CDR3 is 15 amino acids. The trim removed 3 bases at V and 4 bases at J, leaving 7 bases unmatched. CDR3 sequence (DNA): TGCGCCAGCAGCTCCGAGGGACAGCATTACAATGAGCAGTTCTTC. As protein: CASSSEGQHYNEQFF.

The genes are TRBV29-1 and TRBJ1-1; the D is unclear. Between the trimmed V and J ends, which lost 4 bases and 1 base, there was a span of 10 bases. Per germline, CDR1 SQVTM and CDR2 ANQGSEA. CDR3 length: 13 residues. The CDR3 DNA is TGCAGCGTTGGGCTCACCCCGAACACTGAAGCTTTCTTT. Translation gives CSVGLTPNTEAFF.

This sequence joins TRBV6-5 and TRBJ1-6; TRBD1 agrees at 9 bases. Germline lookup yields CDR1 MNHEY and CDR2 SVGAGI. The CDR3 totals 15 residues. Losses at the gene ends were 6 bases for V and 8 bases for J; bases not matched to a gene: 8. Written as DNA, the CDR3 is TGTGCCAGCAGCCGCCAGACAGGGGGGGATTCACCCCTCCACTTT. This translates into CASSRQTGGDSPLHF.

The V and J genes are TRBV5-1 and TRBJ2-2; D is unresolved. Germline CDR1 and CDR2: SGHRS and YFSETQ. Trimming shortened V by 0 bases and J by 0 bases, and 9 bases separated the two germline ends. This CDR3 is 16 amino acids long. In nucleotides, the CDR3 is TGCGCCAGCAGCTTGGCCGGTAGAGCGAACACCGGGGAGCTGTTTTTT. It yields the protein CASSLAGRANTGELFF.

This chain uses TRBV7-2 with TRBJ2-3; 7 positions match TRBD2. The CDR3 totals 15 residues. Germline assignment: CDR1 SGHTA and CDR2 FQGNSA. The trim removed 4 bases at V and 5 bases at J, leaving 9 bases unmatched. The DNA of the CDR3 is TGTGCCAGCAGCTCTGGGGGGGTAGCTGGAGATACGCAGTATTTT. Its protein is CASSSGGVAGDTQYF.

This clone was counted only a few times. The chain employs TRBV19 and TRBJ1-5; 7 bases map to TRBD1. CDR3 length equals 13 residues. The germline V gene has CDR1 LNHDA and CDR2 SQIVND (reference sequence). V was clipped by 7 bases and J by 3 bases; unmatched bases: 3. CDR3 region: CASTGTDNQPQHF. The CDR3 DNA follows: TGTGCCAGTACTGGGACAGACAATCAGCCCCAGCATTTT.

The V call is TRBV5-1, the J call TRBJ1-2; 7 nucleotides match TRBD1. The junction had 3 bases not matched to a gene; V was cut back by 4 bases and J by 0 bases. This CDR3 is 14 amino acids long. Germline V gene data show CDR1 as SGHRS and CDR2 as YFSETQ. This CDR3 reads CASSMDRTNYGYTF. In DNA, the CDR3 is TGCGCCAGCAGCATGGACAGGACTAACTATGGCTACACCTTC. Using reference TRBV5-1 and TRBJ1-2 for the parts outside the CDR3, the full variable domain is KAGVTQTPRYLIKTRGQQVTLSCSPISGHRSVSWYQQTPGQGLQFLFEYFSETQRNKGNFPGRFSGRQFSNSRSEMNVSTLELGDSALYLCASSMDRTNYGYTFGSGTRLTVV.

The rearrangement links TRBV7-9 to TRBJ2-3; D is perhaps TRBD2 (5 bases). The CDR3 has 14 residues. In germline, CDR1 is SEHNR, CDR2 FQNEAQ (reference sequence). Trimming cost V 1 base and J 8 bases, with 13 bases left between them. The chain's CDR3 is CASSLGGSQSTQYF. CDR3 bases: TGTGCCAGCAGCTTAGGTGGGAGTCAATCTACGCAGTATTTT.

V is TRBV6-6 and J is TRBJ2-6; 7 nucleotides line up with TRBD1. V shed 6 bases and J 0 bases; nucleotides not matched to a gene: 5. The CDR3 consists of 16 residues. Per the germline V gene, CDR1 is MNHNY and CDR2 is SVGAGI (reference sequence). The CDR3 protein is CASRRDSPSGANVLTF. The CDR3 nucleotides read TGTGCCAGCAGAAGGGACAGTCCCTCTGGGGCCAACGTCCTGACTTTC.

Remarks on this clone: This same CDR3 is encoded by further DNA sequences in the sample. The genes are TRBV2 and TRBJ2-1, with no clear D. The length of the CDR3 is 11 residues. CDR1 SNHLY and CDR2 FYNNEI come from the germline V gene. Trimming cost V 5 bases and J 4 bases, with 3 bases left between them. The CDR3 DNA follows: TGTGCCAGCAGTTTATACAATGAGCAGTTCTTC. This sequence encodes CASSLYNEQFF.

The gene calls are TRBV28 and TRBJ2-7, with 7 bases matching TRBD2. The CDR3 consists of 12 residues. With V trimmed by 8 bases and J by 4 bases, 5 bases remained unmatched. Germline V gene sequence: CDR1 MDHEN, CDR2 SYDVKM. In DNA, the CDR3 is TGTGCCAGCGGGCGGGGGAGGTACGAGCAGTACTTC. It specifies CASGRGRYEQYF. Using reference TRBV28 and TRBJ2-7 for the parts outside the CDR3, the full variable domain is DVKVTQSSRYLVKRTGEKVFLECVQDMDHENMFWYRQDPGLGLRLIYFSYDVKMKEKGDIPEGYSVSREKKERFSLILESASTNQTSMYLCASGRGRYEQYFGPGTRLTVT.

V and J are TRBV6-6 and TRBJ2-5, with D possibly TRBD1 on 5 matching bases. Germline V lookup: CDR1 MNHNY, CDR2 SVGAGI (reference sequence). The ends were cut back, 9 bases at V and 3 bases at J, with 17 bases in the middle. The CDR3 totals 14 residues. The CDR3, as DNA: TGTGCCAGACCACTCTTCAGGGATGAAGAGACCCAGTACTTC. This encodes CARPLFRDEETQYF.

A remark on this clone: A read error may produce the germline difference seen at one junction end. The chain's CDR3 is CASSLDRAEQYF. The CDR3 region has the DNA TGTGCCAGCAGTTTAGACAGGGCCGAGCAGTACTTC. V is TRBV7-9 and J is TRBJ2-7; the match to TRBD1 covers 7 bases. Germline CDR1 is SEHNR and CDR2 is FQNEAQ (reference sequence). The CDR3 consists of 12 residues.

This clone was detected only a few times. This chain joins TRBV5-4 and TRBJ1-1; D gene ambiguous. Germline V gene lookup returns CDR1 SGHNT and CDR2 YYREEE (reference sequence). The CDR3 has 15 residues. Trimming pared 0 bases from V and 1 base from J, leaving 10 bases between. CDR3 loop: CASSLVAGRNTEAFF. The CDR3 nucleotides are TGTGCCAGCAGCTTGGTGGCAGGAAGGAACACTGAAGCTTTCTTT. The full variable domain, rest sourced from reference TRBV5-4 and TRBJ1-1, is ETGVTQSPTHLIKTRGQQVTLRCSSQSGHNTVSWYQQALGQGPQFIFQYYREEENGRGNFPPRFSGLQFPNYSSELNVNALELDDSALYLCASSLVAGRNTEAFFGQGTRLTVV.

The J gene is TRBJ1-2, the V gene TRBV11-2, with 10 bases matching TRBD1. The CDR3 loop spans 16 amino acids. Losses at the gene ends were 5 bases for V and 5 bases for J; bases not matched to a gene: 11. CDR1 and CDR2 from the germline V gene are SGHAT and FQNNGV. This chain's CDR3 is CASSQRQGAGYYGYTF. CDR3 nucleotide sequence: TGTGCCAGCAGCCAGAGACAGGGGGCGGGGTATTATGGCTACACCTTC.

This chain connects TRBV6-5 to TRBJ1-2, with TRBD1 matching over 9 bases. Germline V gene lookup returns CDR1 MNHEY and CDR2 SVGAGI. The CDR3 runs to 14 residues. Trimming removed 0 bases from V and 8 bases from J; junction bases left unmatched: 4. The CDR3 region is CASSYSGQGKGYTF. The DNA for the CDR3 is TGTGCCAGCAGTTACTCGGGACAGGGTAAAGGCTACACCTTC.

This chain links TRBV21-1 with TRBJ2-7; the table's D call, TRBD2, was not checked against the DNA. TRBV21-1 is annotated as a pseudogene. This CDR3 has 12 amino acids. CDR3 amino acids: CASSTESYEQYF. CDR3 in DNA: TGTGCCAGCAGCACGGAGTCCTACGAGCAGTACTTC.